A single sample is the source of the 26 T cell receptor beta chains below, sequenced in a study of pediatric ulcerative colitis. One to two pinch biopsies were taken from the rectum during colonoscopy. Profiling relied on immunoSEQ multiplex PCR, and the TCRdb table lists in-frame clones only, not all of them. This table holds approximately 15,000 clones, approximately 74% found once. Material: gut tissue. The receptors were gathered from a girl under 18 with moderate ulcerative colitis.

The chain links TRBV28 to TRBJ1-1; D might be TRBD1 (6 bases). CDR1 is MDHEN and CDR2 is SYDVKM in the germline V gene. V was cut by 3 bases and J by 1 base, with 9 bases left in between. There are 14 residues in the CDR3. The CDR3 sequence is CASSLAGQNTEAFF. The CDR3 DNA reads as TGTGCCAGCAGTTTGGCGGGACAGAACACTGAAGCTTTCTTT.

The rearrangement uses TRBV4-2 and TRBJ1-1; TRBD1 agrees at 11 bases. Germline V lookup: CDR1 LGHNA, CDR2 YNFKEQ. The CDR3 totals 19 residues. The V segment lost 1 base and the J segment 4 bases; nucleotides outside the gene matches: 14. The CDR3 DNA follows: TGTGCCAGCAGCCAAGGTTGGGGGACAGGGGGGTATTGGAGCACTGAAGCTTTCTTT. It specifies CASSQGWGTGGYWSTEAFF.

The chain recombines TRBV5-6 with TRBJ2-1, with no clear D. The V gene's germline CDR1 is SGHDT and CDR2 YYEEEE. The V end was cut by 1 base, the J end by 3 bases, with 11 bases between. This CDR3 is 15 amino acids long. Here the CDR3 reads CASSLINPVYNEQFF. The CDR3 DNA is TGTGCCAGCAGCTTGATTAACCCGGTCTACAATGAGCAGTTCTTC.

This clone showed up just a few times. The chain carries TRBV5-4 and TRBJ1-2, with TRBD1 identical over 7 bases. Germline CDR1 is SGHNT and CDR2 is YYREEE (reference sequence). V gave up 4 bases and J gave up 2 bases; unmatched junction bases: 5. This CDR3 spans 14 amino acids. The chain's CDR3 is CASSKWDRNYGYTF. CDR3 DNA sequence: TGTGCCAGCAGCAAGTGGGACAGAAACTATGGCTACACCTTC. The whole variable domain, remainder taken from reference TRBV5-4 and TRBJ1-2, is ETGVTQSPTHLIKTRGQQVTLRCSSQSGHNTVSWYQQALGQGPQFIFQYYREEENGRGNFPPRFSGLQFPNYSSELNVNALELDDSALYLCASSKWDRNYGYTFGSGTRLTVV.

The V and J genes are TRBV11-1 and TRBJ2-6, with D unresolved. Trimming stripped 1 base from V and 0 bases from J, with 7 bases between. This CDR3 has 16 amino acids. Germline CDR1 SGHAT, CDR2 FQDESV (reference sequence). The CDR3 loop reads CASSLVGHSGANVLTF. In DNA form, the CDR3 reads TGTGCCAGCAGCTTAGTTGGGCACTCTGGGGCCAACGTCCTGACTTTC. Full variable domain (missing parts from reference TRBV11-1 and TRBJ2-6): EAEVAQSPRYKITEKSQAVAFWCDPISGHATLYWYRQILGQGPELLVQFQDESVVDDSQLPKDRFSAERLKGVDSTLKIQPAELGDSAMYLCASSLVGHSGANVLTFGAGSRLTVL.

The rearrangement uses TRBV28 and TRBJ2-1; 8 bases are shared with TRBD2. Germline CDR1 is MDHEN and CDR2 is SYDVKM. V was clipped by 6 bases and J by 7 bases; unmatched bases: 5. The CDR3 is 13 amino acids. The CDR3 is CASRTSAGNEQFF. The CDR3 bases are TGTGCCAGCAGGACTAGCGCTGGGAATGAGCAGTTCTTC.

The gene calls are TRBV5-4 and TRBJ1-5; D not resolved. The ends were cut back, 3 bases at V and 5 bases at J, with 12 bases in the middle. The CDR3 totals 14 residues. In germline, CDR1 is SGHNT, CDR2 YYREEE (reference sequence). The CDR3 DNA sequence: TGTGCCAGCAGCTCCTGGGCGACCTATCAGCCCCAGCATTTT. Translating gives CASSSWATYQPQHF.

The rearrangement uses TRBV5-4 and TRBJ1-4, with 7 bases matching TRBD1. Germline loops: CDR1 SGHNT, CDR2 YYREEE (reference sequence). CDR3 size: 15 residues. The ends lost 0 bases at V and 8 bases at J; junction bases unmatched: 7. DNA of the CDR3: TGTGCCAGCAGCTTGGATCGTAGGGGGCACGAAAAACTGTTTTTT. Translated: CASSLDRRGHEKLFF.

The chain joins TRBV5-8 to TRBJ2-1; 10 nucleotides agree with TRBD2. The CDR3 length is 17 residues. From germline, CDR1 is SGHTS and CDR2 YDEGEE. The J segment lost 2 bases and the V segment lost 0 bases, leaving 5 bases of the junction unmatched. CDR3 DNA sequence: TGTGCCAGCAGCTTGGCCCTACTAGCGGGGACCTACAATGAGCAGTTCTTC. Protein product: CASSLALLAGTYNEQFF. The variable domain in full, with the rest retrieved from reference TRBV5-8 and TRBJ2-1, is EAGVTQSPTHLIKTRGQQATLRCSPISGHTSVYWYQQALGLGLQFLLWYDEGEERNRGNFPPRFSGRQFPNYSSELNVNALELEDSALYLCASSLALLAGTYNEQFFGPGTRLTVL.

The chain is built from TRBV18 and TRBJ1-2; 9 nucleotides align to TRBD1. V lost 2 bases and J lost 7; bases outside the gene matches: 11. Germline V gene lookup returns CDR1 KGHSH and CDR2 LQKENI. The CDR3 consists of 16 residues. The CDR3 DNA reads TGTGCCAGCTCACCATCCTCTACAGGGGGCGCTCGTGGCTACACCTTC. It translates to CASSPSSTGGARGYTF. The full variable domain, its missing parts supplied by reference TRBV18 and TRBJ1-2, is NAGVMQNPRHLVRRRGQEARLRCSPMKGHSHVYWYRQLPEEGLKFMVYLQKENIIDESGMPKERFSAEFPKEGPSILRIQQVVRGDSAAYFCASSPSSTGGARGYTFGSGTRLTVV.

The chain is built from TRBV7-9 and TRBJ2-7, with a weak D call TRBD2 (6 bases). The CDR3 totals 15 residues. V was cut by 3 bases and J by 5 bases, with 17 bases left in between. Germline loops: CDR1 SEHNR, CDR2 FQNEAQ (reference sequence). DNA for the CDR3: TGTGCCAGCAGCTTTTCACGTGGTAGCGGACACGAGCAGTACTTC. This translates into CASSFSRGSGHEQYF.

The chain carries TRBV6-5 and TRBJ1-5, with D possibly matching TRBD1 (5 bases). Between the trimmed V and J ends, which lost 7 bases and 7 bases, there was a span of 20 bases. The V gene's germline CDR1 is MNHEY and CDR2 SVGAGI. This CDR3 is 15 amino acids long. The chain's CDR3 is CASTASRRGGQPQHF. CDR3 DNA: TGTGCCAGCACCGCCTCTAGAAGGGGAGGCCAGCCCCAGCATTTT.

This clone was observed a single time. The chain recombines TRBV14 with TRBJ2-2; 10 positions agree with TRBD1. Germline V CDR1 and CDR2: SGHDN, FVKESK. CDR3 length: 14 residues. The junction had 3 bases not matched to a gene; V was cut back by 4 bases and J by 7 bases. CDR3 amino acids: CASSPDRGRGELFF. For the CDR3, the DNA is TGTGCCAGCAGCCCTGACAGGGGGCGCGGGGAGCTGTTTTTT.

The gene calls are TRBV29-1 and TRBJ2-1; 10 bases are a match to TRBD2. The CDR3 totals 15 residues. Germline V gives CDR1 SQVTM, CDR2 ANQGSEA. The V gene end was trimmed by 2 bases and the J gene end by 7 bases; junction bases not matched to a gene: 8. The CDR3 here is CSVERGLARVNEQFF. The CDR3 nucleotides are TGCAGCGTTGAAAGGGGACTAGCGCGTGTAAATGAGCAGTTCTTC.

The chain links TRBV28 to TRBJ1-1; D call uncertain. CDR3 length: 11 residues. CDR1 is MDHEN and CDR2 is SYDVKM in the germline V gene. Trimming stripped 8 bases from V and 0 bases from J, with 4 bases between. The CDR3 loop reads CASGVNTEAFF. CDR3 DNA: TGTGCCAGCGGTGTGAACACTGAAGCTTTCTTT.

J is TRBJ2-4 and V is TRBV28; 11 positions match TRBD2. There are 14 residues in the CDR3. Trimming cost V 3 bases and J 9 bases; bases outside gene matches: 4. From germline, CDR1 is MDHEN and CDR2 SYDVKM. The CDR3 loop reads CASSLTSGIGIQYF. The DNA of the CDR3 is TGTGCCAGCAGTTTGACTAGCGGGATCGGCATTCAGTACTTC.

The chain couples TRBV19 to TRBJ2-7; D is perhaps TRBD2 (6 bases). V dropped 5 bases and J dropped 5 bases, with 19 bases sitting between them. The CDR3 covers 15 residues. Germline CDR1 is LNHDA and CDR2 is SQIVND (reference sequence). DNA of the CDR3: TGTGCCAGTAGTCCCCAGGGCGGAGGGAGCAACGAGCAGTACTTC. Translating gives CASSPQGGGSNEQYF.

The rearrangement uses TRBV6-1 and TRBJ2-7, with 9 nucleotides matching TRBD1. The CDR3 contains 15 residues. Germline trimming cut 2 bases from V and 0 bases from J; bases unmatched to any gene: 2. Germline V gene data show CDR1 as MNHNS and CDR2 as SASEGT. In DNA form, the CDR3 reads TGTGCCAGCAGTGAACACAGGGGGCCCTCCTACGAGCAGTACTTC. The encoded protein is CASSEHRGPSYEQYF.

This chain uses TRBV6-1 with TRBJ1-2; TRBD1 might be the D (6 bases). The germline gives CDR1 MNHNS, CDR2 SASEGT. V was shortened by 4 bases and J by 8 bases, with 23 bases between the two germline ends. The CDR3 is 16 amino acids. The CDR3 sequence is CASSVGVALGAGGYTF. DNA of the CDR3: TGTGCCAGCAGTGTTGGCGTTGCTCTGGGGGCGGGAGGCTACACCTTC.

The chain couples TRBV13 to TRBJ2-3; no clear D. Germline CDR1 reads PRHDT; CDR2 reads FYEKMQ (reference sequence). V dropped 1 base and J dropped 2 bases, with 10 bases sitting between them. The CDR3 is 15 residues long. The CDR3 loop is CASSLAGLATDTQYF. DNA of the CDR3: TGTGCCAGCAGCTTAGCGGGCTTGGCCACAGATACGCAGTATTTT.

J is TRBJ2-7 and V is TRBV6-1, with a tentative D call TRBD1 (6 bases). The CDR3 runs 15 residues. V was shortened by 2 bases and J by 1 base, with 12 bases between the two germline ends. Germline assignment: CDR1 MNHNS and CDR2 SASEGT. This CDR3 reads CASSERGGGSYEQYF. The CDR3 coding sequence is TGTGCCAGCAGTGAAAGAGGGGGTGGATCCTACGAGCAGTACTTC.

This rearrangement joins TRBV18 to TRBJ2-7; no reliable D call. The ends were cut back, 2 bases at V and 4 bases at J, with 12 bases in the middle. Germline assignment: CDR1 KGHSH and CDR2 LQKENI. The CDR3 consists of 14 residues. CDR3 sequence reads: CASSPMDGEYEQYF. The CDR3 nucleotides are TGTGCCAGCTCACCAATGGACGGAGAGTACGAGCAGTACTTC.

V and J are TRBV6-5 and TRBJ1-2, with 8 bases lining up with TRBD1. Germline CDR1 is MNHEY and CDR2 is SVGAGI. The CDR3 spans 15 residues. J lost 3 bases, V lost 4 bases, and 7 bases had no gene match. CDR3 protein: CASSSATQGDYGYTF. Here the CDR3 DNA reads TGTGCCAGCAGTTCAGCCACACAGGGGGACTATGGCTACACCTTC.

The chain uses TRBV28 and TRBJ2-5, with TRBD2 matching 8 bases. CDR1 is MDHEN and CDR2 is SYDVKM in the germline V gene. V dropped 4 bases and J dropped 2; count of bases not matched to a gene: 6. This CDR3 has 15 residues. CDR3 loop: CASSSGGATQETQYF. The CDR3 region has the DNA TGTGCCAGCAGTTCGGGGGGGGCAACACAAGAGACCCAGTACTTC.

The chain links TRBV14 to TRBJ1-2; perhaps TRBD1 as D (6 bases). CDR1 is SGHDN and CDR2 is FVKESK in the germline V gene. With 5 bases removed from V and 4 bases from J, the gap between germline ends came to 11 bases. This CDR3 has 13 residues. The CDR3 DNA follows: TGTGCCAGCAGCGTAGGGGGGTTCTATGGCTACACCTTC. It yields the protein CASSVGGFYGYTF.

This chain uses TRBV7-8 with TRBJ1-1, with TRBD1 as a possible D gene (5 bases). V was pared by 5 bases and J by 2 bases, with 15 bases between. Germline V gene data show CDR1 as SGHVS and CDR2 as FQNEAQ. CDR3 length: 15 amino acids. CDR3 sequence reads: CASSPDRTLNTEAFF. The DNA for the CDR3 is TGTGCCAGCAGCCCAGACAGAACCCTAAACACTGAAGCTTTCTTT.